The 14 T cell receptor beta chains in this list originate from one sample, sequenced in a study of CXCR3-negative and CXCR3-positive naive CD8 T cells. Libraries were UMI-labeled 5' RACE TRB cDNA. TCRdb re-called the 5' RACE reads, yielding one record per CDR3 amino acid sequence without DNA. The sample yields approximately 4,600 distinct CDR3 sequences, of which the top ten take up about 2.4%. Findings of the study overall: CXCR3-positive naive cells had TRB CDR3s that were more hydrophobic than CXCR3-negative naive cells had.

No antigen has been identified for these receptors. The sequencing input was naive CXCR3+ CD8+ T cells from blood. This sample's subset: CD45RO-CCR7+CD27+CD95- naive CD8+ T cells expressing CXCR3 (TNR3+). These receptors were obtained from a human donor in good health. Some clones in this sample may be carry-over from other donors' samples.

This clonotype ranks as medium-sized (0.01 to 0.1%) in terms of frequency. The J gene is TRBJ1-1, the V gene TRBV28; no DNA is available, so the TRBD1 call from TCRdb remains unchecked. CDR3 length: 14 amino acids. Per the germline V gene, CDR1 is MDHEN and CDR2 is SYDVKM. The chain's CDR3 is CASSFAPGNKEAFF.

J is TRBJ1-4 and V is TRBV5-6; TCRdb calls TRBD1, which cannot be checked without DNA. The germline V gene encodes CDR1 SGHDT and CDR2 YYEEEE. The CDR3 totals 14 residues. CDR3 sequence reads: CASSPSRVYEKLFF.

This clonotype is identified as large from frequency. This sequence joins TRBV25-1 and TRBJ1-1; TCRdb picks TRBD1, but there is no DNA to check that call. This CDR3 has 17 amino acids. From germline, CDR1 is MGHDK and CDR2 SYGVNS. This CDR3 reads CASSEYPPQGADTEAFF.

This clonotype counts as medium-sized by frequency. CDR3 in amino acids: CASKTREGSGSSDTQYF. The rearrangement joins TRBV27 to TRBJ2-3; TCRdb's D call, TRBD2, is unchecked because there is no DNA. This CDR3 region has 17 residues. Germline V CDR1 and CDR2: MNHEY, SMNVEV (reference sequence).

The chain links TRBV12-3 or TRBV12-4 to TRBJ2-1; checking the TCRdb D call of TRBD1 is not possible without DNA. The CDR3 consists of 11 residues. CDR3 amino acids: CASSSRVEQFF.

This clonotype is identified as medium-sized from frequency. V gene TRBV29-1 combines with J gene TRBJ2-7; no DNA is available, so the TRBD1 call from TCRdb remains unchecked. The CDR3 consists of 13 residues. Germline CDR1 is SQVTM and CDR2 is ANQGSEA. CDR3 protein: CSVAGGSSYEQYF.

Frequency places this clonotype as medium-sized. The CDR3 here is CAISESFGVSGNTIYF. The chain couples TRBV10-3 to TRBJ1-3. In germline, CDR1 is ENHRY, CDR2 SYGVKD. The CDR3 length is 16 residues.

This clonotype is classed as medium-sized by frequency. This sequence joins TRBV7-9 and TRBJ1-2; there is no DNA to check the TCRdb D call of TRBD1. Germline-derived CDR1 and CDR2 are SEHNR and FQNEAQ (reference sequence). The CDR3 extends over 16 amino acids. The CDR3 region is CASSSNQDRVNYGYTF.

The chain joins TRBV7-9 to TRBJ2-7; TCRdb selects TRBD1, and the lack of DNA leaves this call unchecked. The CDR3 runs to 14 residues. Germline CDR1 and CDR2: SEHNR and FQNEAQ (reference sequence). CDR3 amino acids: CASSRPGDSYEQYF.

The chain is built from TRBV9 and TRBJ2-7. The CDR3 covers 15 residues. In germline, CDR1 is SGDLS, CDR2 YYNGEE. CDR3 sequence: CASSVGVTASTEQYF.

This clonotype is deemed medium-sized (0.01 to 0.1%) by its frequency. The chain recombines TRBV28 with TRBJ2-1; the D gene TCRdb calls, TRBD2, cannot be checked with no DNA. Germline loops: CDR1 MDHEN, CDR2 SYDVKM. The CDR3 is 16 residues long. CDR3 protein: CASSTSSGRAENEQFF.

The rearrangement links TRBV28 to TRBJ1-5. Looked up from germline, CDR1 is MDHEN and CDR2 is SYDVKM. This CDR3 contains 14 residues. The CDR3 region is CASSGVGGYQPQHF.

This clonotype is labeled medium-sized based on frequency. The chain recombines TRBV6-5 with TRBJ2-7; TCRdb selects TRBD1, and the lack of DNA leaves this call unchecked. This CDR3 has 13 residues. From germline, CDR1 is MNHEY and CDR2 SVGAGI. CDR3 in amino acids: CASSSGPTYEQYF.

V gene TRBV4-1 combines with J gene TRBJ1-2; TCRdb's D gene call, TRBD1, goes unchecked for lack of DNA. CDR1 is MGHRA and CDR2 is YSYEKL in the germline V gene. The CDR3 length is 15 residues. The CDR3 sequence is CASSQDPGVWYGYTF.